Sequencing of this T cell receptor beta chain was carried out in a study of shared clonotypes between healthy human individuals. Notes on the study in general: Sequencing of the sorted subsets was shown by rarefaction to be incomplete despite large depth.

Every donor, a Caucasian adult, lived in Nashville, Tennessee. A word on this clone: Antigen unknown.

Using about 220 ng DNA, around 30,000 T cell genomes, the sorted-subset replicate PCRs were run. The protocol was immunoSEQ multiplex PCR, while the TCRdb copy is restricted to in-frame clones and leaves out a portion. The data contain 950,000 to 1,200,000 clones, approximately 80% of them seen just once; the ten biggest clones take up 0.85% to 1%. Germline V gene lookup returns CDR1 SGHKS and CDR2 YYEKEE (reference sequence). V was pared by 0 bases and J by 4 bases, with 5 bases between. The length of the CDR3 is 13 residues. Sample: memory CD4+ T cells from PBMCs. The subset denotes: CD45RA-negative fraction. J is TRBJ1-3 and V is TRBV5-5; D is unresolved. The origin of this receptor is a young man in good health. Some clones in this sample may be carry-over from other donors' samples. The CDR3 sequence: CASSLESGNTIYF. The CDR3 bases are TGTGCCAGCAGCTTGGAATCGGGAAACACCATATATTTT.